This T cell receptor beta chain originates from a study of metastatic and nonmetastatic thyroid tumors. Study details: The comparison covered peripheral blood and tumor or nodule tissue in malignant and benign thyroid patients.

The CDR3 is 12 residues long. General study findings and limits: Malignant thyroid tumors reportedly exceeded benign nodules significantly in TCR beta diversity, with the difference appearing in blood and tumor.

Each patient went into thyroid surgery without having received any treatment. With regard to this clone: Its antigen is currently unknown. Its ends do not fully match the called genes, so a read error is possible.

In the original analysis: CDR3 differences across clinicopathological groups were used to build a distant-metastasis classifier for papillary thyroid cancer. TCRdb reanalyzed the PCR reads with MiXCR. For this entry, the V and J calls and clone size follow TCRdb and not the study's own pipeline. The sample includes tens of thousands of clones, around 20% of them seen just once. The chain joins TRBV12-3 or TRBV12-4 to TRBJ2-1; D remains ambiguous. This sequence was found in a male donor with papillary thyroid cancer or a benign thyroid nodule (not recorded which). Some clones in this sample may be carry-over from other donors' samples. Input material: blood. The CDR3: CSSSLAVAEQFF. In nucleotides, the CDR3 is TGTTCCAGCAGTTTAGCAGTAGCTGAGCAGTTCTTC.